Below, one T cell receptor beta chain is given with its context. Its antigen is currently unknown. Germline-derived CDR1 and CDR2 are SEHNR and FQNEAQ (reference sequence). V dropped 2 bases and J dropped 5; count of bases not matched to a gene: 8. This CDR3 comprises 17 residues. Each donor was a healthy Caucasian. Template switching supplied a universal primer site; unique molecular identifiers were carried on the cDNA. In TCRdb, the 5' RACE reads were re-called with MiXCR into one record per CDR3 protein. The repertoire holds 460,000 or so distinct CDR3 sequences, with 13% to 15% as singletons. This record belongs to a study of identical twins. General observations from the study: Cross-sectional statistics underpinned the conclusions; the same donors were not followed. There were fewer insertions in abundant cord blood beta clonotypes, but memory repertoires showed no such pattern.

These same records also appear under a second study, on yellow fever vaccine responses in identical twins.

This sequence originates from a woman aged 18-35 years in good health. Sequenced: CD4+ T cells sorted from blood. The chain uses TRBV7-9 and TRBJ2-2, with 10 bases that match TRBD2. CDR3 amino acids: CASSLRRTSGPTGELFF. DNA for the CDR3: TGTGCCAGCAGCTTAAGGCGGACTAGCGGACCTACCGGGGAGCTGTTTTTT.